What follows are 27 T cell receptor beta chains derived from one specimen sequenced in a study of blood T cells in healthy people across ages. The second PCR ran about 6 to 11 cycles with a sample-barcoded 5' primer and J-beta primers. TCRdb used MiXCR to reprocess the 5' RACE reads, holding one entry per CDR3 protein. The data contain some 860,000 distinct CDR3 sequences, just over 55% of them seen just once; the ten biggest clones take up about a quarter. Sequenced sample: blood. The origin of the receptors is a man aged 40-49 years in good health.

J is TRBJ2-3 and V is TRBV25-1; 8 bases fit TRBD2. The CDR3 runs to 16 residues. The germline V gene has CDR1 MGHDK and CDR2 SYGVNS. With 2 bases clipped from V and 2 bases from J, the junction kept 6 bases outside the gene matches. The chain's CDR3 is CASSEAGLEITDTQYF. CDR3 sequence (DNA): TGTGCCAGCAGTGAAGCGGGACTAGAAATCACAGATACGCAGTATTTT. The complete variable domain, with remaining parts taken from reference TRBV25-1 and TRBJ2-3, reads EADIYQTPRYLVIGTGKKITLECSQTMGHDKMYWYQQDPGMELHLIHYSYGVNSTEKGDLSSESTVSRIRTEHFPLTLESARPSHTSQYLCASSEAGLEITDTQYFGPGTRLTVL.

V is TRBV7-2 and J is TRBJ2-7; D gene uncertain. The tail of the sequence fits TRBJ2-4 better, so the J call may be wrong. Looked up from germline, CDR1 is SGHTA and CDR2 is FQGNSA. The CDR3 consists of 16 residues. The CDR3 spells CASSLEFPDGRNIQYF. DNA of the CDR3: TGTGCCAGCAGCTTAGAGTTTCCCGATGGACGAAACATTCAGTACTTC.

CDR3 coding DNA: TGCAGTGCTAGAGACAGAGATGAAGCTTTCTTT. It codes for CSARDRDEAFF. This chain connects TRBV20-1 to TRBJ1-1; D gene ambiguous. The ends were cut back, 0 bases at V and 7 bases at J, with 6 bases in the middle. This CDR3 spans 11 amino acids. Germline values: CDR1 DFQATT, CDR2 SNEGSKA (reference sequence).

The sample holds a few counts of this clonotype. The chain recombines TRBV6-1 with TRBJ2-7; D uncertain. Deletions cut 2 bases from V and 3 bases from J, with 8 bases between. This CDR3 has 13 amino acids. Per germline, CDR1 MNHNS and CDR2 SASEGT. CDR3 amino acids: CASSEMGVYEQYF. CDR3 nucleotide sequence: TGTGCCAGCAGTGAAATGGGTGTCTACGAGCAGTACTTC.

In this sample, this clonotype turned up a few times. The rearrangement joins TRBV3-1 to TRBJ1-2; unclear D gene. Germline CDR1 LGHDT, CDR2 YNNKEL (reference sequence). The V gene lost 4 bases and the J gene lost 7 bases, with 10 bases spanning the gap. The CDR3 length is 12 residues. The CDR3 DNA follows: TGTGCCAGCAGCCGGGGAGGTGGTGGCTACACCTTC. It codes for CASSRGGGGYTF.

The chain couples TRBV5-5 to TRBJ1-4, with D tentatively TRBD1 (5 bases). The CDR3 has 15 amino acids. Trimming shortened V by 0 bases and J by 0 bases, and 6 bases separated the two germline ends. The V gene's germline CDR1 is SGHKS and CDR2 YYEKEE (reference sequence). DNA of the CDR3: TGTGCCAGCAGCTTGGGAGGGGCAACTAATGAAAAACTGTTTTTT. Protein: CASSLGGATNEKLFF.

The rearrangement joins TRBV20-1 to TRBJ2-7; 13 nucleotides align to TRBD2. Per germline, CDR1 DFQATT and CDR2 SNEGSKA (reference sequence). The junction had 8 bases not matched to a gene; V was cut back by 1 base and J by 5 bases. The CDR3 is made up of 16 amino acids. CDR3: CSARASLAGGPHEQYF. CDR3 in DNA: TGCAGTGCTAGAGCCTCACTAGCGGGGGGGCCTCACGAGCAGTACTTC.

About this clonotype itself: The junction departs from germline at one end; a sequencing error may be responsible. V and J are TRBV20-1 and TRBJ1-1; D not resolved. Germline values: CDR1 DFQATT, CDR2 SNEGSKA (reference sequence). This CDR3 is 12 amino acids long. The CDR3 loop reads CGARDPVTEAFF. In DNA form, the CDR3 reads TGCGGTGCTAGAGATCCGGTGACTGAAGCTTTCTTT.

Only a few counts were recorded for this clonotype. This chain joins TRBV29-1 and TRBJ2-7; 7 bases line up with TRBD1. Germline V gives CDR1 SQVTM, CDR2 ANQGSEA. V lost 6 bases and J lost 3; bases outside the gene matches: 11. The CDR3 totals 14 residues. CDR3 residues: CSVSGTANIYEQYF. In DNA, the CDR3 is TGCAGCGTCTCCGGGACAGCGAACATCTACGAGCAGTACTTC.

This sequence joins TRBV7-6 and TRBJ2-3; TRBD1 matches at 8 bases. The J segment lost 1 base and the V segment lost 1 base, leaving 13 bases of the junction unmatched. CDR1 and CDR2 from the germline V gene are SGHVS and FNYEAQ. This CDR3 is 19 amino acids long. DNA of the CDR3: TGTGCCAGCAGCTTAGAGGTGGTCAGGGGGCACTCCTGCACAGATACGCAGTATTTT. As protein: CASSLEVVRGHSCTDTQYF.

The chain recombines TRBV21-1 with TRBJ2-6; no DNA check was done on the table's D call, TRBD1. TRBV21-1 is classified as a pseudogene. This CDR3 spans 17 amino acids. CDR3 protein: CASSKWDSPSGANVLTF. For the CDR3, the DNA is TGTGCCAGCAGCAAATGGGACAGCCCCTCTGGGGCCAACGTCCTGACTTTC.

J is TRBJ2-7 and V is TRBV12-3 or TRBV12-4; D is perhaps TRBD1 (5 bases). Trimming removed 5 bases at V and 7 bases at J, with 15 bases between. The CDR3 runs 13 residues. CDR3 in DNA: TGTGCCAGCAGTGTCGACAGACTCAATGAGCAGTACTTC. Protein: CASSVDRLNEQYF.

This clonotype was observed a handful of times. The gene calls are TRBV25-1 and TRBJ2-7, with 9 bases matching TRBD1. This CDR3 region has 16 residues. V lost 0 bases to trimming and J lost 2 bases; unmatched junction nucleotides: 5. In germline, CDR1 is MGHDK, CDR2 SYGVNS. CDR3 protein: CASSEYGDRAAYEQYF. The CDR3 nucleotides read TGTGCCAGCAGTGAATATGGGGACAGGGCGGCCTACGAGCAGTACTTC.

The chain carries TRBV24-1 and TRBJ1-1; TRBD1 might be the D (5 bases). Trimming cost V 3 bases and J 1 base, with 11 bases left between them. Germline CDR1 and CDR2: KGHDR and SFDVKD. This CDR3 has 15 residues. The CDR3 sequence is CATSDAGQPNTEAFF. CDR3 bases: TGTGCCACCAGTGATGCGGGGCAGCCGAACACTGAAGCTTTCTTT.

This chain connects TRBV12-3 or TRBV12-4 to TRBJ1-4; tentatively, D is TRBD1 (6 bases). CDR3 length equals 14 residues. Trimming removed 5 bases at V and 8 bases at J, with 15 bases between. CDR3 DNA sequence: TGTGCCAGCAGTCCATGGGACATTAGCGAAAAACTGTTTTTT. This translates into CASSPWDISEKLFF.

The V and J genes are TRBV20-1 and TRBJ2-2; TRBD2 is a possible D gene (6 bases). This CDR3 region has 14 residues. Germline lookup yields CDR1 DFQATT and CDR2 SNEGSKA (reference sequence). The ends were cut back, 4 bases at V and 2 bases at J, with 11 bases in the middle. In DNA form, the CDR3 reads TGCAGTGCTACGGGACTTCTTAACACCGGGGAGCTGTTTTTT. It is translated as CSATGLLNTGELFF.

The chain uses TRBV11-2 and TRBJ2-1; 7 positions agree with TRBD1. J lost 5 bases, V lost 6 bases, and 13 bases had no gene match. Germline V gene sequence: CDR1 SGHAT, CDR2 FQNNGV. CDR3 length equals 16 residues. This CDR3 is CASRINVQGPHNEQFF. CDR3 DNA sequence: TGTGCCAGCAGAATAAACGTACAGGGGCCCCACAATGAGCAGTTCTTC.

The CDR3 DNA follows: TGCAGCGTTGGCCTTGGGGGGAACACTGAAGCTTTCTTT. Translating gives CSVGLGGNTEAFF. The chain has TRBV29-1 and TRBJ1-1; D perhaps matches TRBD1 (5 bases). Between the trimmed V and J ends, which lost 4 bases and 1 base, there was a span of 10 bases. The CDR3 extends over 13 amino acids. Germline V gene sequence: CDR1 SQVTM, CDR2 ANQGSEA.

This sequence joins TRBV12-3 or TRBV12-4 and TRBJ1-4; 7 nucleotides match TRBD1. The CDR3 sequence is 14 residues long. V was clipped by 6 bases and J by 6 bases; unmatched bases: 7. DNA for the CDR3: TGTGCCAGCAGCACGACAGGGATTCATGAAAAACTGTTTTTT. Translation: CASSTTGIHEKLFF.

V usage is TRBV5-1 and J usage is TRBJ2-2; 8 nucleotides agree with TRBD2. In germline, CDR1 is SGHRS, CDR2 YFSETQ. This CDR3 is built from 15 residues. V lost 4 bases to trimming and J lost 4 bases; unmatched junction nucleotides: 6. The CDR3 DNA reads TGCGCCAGCAGCACGGGACTAGTCACCACCGGGGAGCTGTTTTTT. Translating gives CASSTGLVTTGELFF.

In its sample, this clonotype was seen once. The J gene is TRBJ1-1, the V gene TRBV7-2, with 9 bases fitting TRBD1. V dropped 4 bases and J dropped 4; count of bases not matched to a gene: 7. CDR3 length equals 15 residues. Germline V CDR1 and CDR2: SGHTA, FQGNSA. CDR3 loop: CASSSFRQGGTEAFF. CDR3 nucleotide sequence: TGTGCCAGCAGCTCCTTTCGACAGGGGGGCACTGAAGCTTTCTTT.

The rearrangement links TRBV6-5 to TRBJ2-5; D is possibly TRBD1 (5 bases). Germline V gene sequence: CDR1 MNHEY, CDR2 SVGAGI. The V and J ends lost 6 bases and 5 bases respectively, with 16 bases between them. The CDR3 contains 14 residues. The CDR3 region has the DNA TGTGCCAGCAGGCTAGGGGCCCCTTCGGAGACCCAGTACTTC. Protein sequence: CASRLGAPSETQYF.

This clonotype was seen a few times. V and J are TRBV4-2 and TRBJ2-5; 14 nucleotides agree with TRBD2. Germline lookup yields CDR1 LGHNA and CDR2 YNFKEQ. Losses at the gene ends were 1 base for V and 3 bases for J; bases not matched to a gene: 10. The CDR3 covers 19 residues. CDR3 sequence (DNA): TGTGCCAGCAGCCAAGGGATAGGACTAGCGGGAGGAGCGGAAGAGACCCAGTACTTC. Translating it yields CASSQGIGLAGGAEETQYF.

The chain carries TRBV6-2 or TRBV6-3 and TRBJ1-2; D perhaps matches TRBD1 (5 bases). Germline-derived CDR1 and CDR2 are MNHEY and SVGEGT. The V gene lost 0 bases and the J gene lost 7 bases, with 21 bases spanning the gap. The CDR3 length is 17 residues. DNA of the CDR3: TGTGCCAGCAGTTACTCGAGTGGAGGACGGGGGATTGGTGGCTACACCTTC. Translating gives CASSYSSGGRGIGGYTF.

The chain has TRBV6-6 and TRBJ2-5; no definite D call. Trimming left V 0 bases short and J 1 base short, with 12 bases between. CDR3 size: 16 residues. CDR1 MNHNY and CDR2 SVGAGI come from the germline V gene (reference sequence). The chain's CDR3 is CASSYSIVSLQETQYF. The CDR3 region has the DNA TGTGCCAGCAGTTACTCGATAGTAAGCCTCCAAGAGACCCAGTACTTC.

The CDR3 protein is CASSLDISLASAKNIQYF. In nucleotides, the CDR3 is TGTGCCAGCAGCTTAGATATCTCGCTAGCCTCGGCCAAAAACATTCAGTACTTC. The rearrangement links TRBV11-3 to TRBJ2-4; possibly TRBD2 for D (5 bases). V shed 0 bases and J shed 1 base, with 16 bases lying between them. CDR3 length equals 18 residues. Germline CDR1 is SGHNT and CDR2 is YENEEA.

The CDR3 DNA is TGTGCCAGCAGTTACAACATTTACAATGAGCAGTTCTTC. It specifies CASSYNIYNEQFF. V gene TRBV6-2 or TRBV6-3 combines with J gene TRBJ2-1; D unclear. Germline V gene lookup returns CDR1 MNHEY and CDR2 SVGEGT. Trimming removed 2 bases from V and 4 bases from J, with 6 bases in between. The CDR3 sequence is 13 residues long.